These 27 T cell receptor beta chains came from one sample sequenced in a study of blood T cell repertoires in COVID-19. Profiling relied on immunoSEQ multiplex PCR, and the TCRdb table lists in-frame clones only, not all of them. The top ten hold 6.5% to 8% of the sample, which has tens of thousands of clones, 80% to 95% seen once. The specimen was peripheral blood. The origin of the receptors is a man younger than 35 with COVID-19, enrolled during active disease.

V is TRBV19 and J is TRBJ2-7; D perhaps matches TRBD2 (6 bases). CDR3 length: 13 amino acids. In germline, CDR1 is LNHDA, CDR2 SQIVND (reference sequence). The ends were cut back, 6 bases at V and 3 bases at J, with 12 bases in the middle. The CDR3 loop reads CASSLAEGYEQYF. The CDR3, as DNA: TGTGCCAGTAGCCTGGCGGAGGGCTACGAGCAGTACTTC.

V gene TRBV19 combines with J gene TRBJ1-5; tentative D call: TRBD1 (5 bases). Germline V gives CDR1 LNHDA, CDR2 SQIVND (reference sequence). V lost 3 bases and J lost 4, with 10 bases in between. The CDR3 is made up of 14 amino acids. CDR3 residues: CASSIFAGNQPQHF. The DNA for the CDR3 is TGTGCCAGTAGTATCTTCGCAGGGAATCAGCCCCAGCATTTT.

This chain connects TRBV11-2 to TRBJ2-7, with D possibly TRBD2 on 5 matching bases. V lost 4 bases and J lost 6, with 13 bases in between. CDR3 length: 13 amino acids. Germline V gene sequence: CDR1 SGHAT, CDR2 FQNNGV. The CDR3 region has the DNA TGTGCCAGCAGCTCTTATTCTGAGGGCGAGCAGTACTTC. Amino acids: CASSSYSEGEQYF. Using reference TRBV11-2 and TRBJ2-7 for the parts outside the CDR3, the full variable domain is EAGVAQSPRYKIIEKRQSVAFWCNPISGHATLYWYQQILGQGPKLLIQFQNNGVVDDSQLPKDRFSAERLKGVDSTLKIQPAKLEDSAVYLCASSSYSEGEQYFGPGTRLTVT.

This chain links TRBV6-5 with TRBJ2-7; D possibly corresponds to TRBD1 (5 bases). Germline lookup yields CDR1 MNHEY and CDR2 SVGAGI. The V and J ends lost 6 bases and 3 bases respectively, with 6 bases between them. This CDR3 region has 11 residues. This CDR3 is CASRTGYEQYF. In DNA form, the CDR3 reads TGTGCCAGCAGAACAGGCTACGAGCAGTACTTC.

The gene calls are TRBV27 and TRBJ2-6; D possibly corresponds to TRBD2 (6 bases). This CDR3 comprises 16 residues. CDR1 is MNHEY, CDR2 SMNVEV, per germline (reference sequence). The germline V and J ends were trimmed by 1 base and 4 bases, with 11 bases remaining between them. The CDR3 sequence: CASSLFGGFGANVLTF. CDR3 in DNA: TGTGCCAGCAGTTTATTCGGGGGTTTCGGGGCCAACGTCCTGACTTTC. Complete variable domain (other parts from reference TRBV27 and TRBJ2-6): EAQVTQNPRYLITVTGKKLTVTCSQNMNHEYMSWYRQDPGLGLRQIYYSMNVEVTDKGDVPEGYKVSRKEKRNFPLILESPSPNQTSLYFCASSLFGGFGANVLTFGAGSRLTVL.

The genes are TRBV5-8 and TRBJ1-5, with a weak D call TRBD1 (5 bases). The V gene lost 0 bases and the J gene lost 9 bases, with 16 bases spanning the gap. There are 15 residues in the CDR3. Germline assignment: CDR1 SGHTS and CDR2 YDEGEE. The CDR3 DNA reads TGTGCCAGCAGCTTGGGGGGTACAGGCCCGTGGCCCCAGCATTTT. This codes for CASSLGGTGPWPQHF.

This clone was detected only once. The V call is TRBV5-1, the J call TRBJ2-2, with 8 bases that match TRBD2. CDR3 length: 16 residues. V lost 0 bases, J lost 4 bases, and 5 bases stayed unmatched. The germline V gene has CDR1 SGHRS and CDR2 YFSETQ. The CDR3 nucleotides are TGCGCCAGCAGCTTGGGGACTAGCAGGGTCACCGGGGAGCTGTTTTTT. Residues: CASSLGTSRVTGELFF.

V gene TRBV6-5 combines with J gene TRBJ1-6; a possible D gene is TRBD1 (5 bases). The germline V gene encodes CDR1 MNHEY and CDR2 SVGAGI. The CDR3 has 16 residues. V dropped 0 bases and J dropped 5 bases, with 11 bases sitting between them. CDR3 nucleotides: TGTGCCAGCAGTTACTCCGGGCCCAGGGATAATTCACCCCTCCACTTT. Translation gives CASSYSGPRDNSPLHF.

This chain links TRBV2 with TRBJ2-7; D not certain. Per germline, CDR1 SNHLY and CDR2 FYNNEI. The CDR3 is 15 residues long. Trimming pared 2 bases from V and 0 bases from J, leaving 11 bases between. The CDR3, as DNA: TGTGCCAGCAGTGAAAACAGCCCCAGCTCCTACGAGCAGTACTTC. This sequence encodes CASSENSPSSYEQYF.

This clone was counted only a few times. The chain combines TRBV6-5 with TRBJ1-5, with D unresolved. This CDR3 has 14 residues. The germline CDR1 and CDR2 sequences are MNHEY and SVGAGI. V gave up 6 bases and J gave up 6 bases, with 15 bases separating them. CDR3 sequence reads: CASSPSYNGQPQHF. The CDR3 coding sequence is TGTGCCAGCAGCCCATCGTATAACGGTCAGCCCCAGCATTTT.

V is TRBV28 and J is TRBJ2-7; 12 positions agree with TRBD2. CDR1 is MDHEN and CDR2 is SYDVKM in the germline V gene. J gave up 0 bases and V 4 bases, and 10 bases lay outside the gene matches. This CDR3 is built from 18 residues. The CDR3 DNA is TGTGCCAGCAGTTCGCCGTTTAGGACTAGCGGGACCTCCTACGAGCAGTACTTC. Translated, it gives CASSSPFRTSGTSYEQYF.

V and J are TRBV5-1 and TRBJ2-5; 13 bases fit TRBD2. The CDR3 loop spans 15 amino acids. Germline CDR1 SGHRS, CDR2 YFSETQ. Trimming removed 4 bases from V and 5 bases from J; junction bases left unmatched: 5. The CDR3 spells CASSGLAGVEETQYF. The CDR3 nucleotides read TGCGCCAGCAGCGGACTAGCGGGAGTAGAGGAGACCCAGTACTTC.

V gene TRBV25-1 combines with J gene TRBJ2-3, with 8 bases fitting TRBD1. In germline, CDR1 is MGHDK, CDR2 SYGVNS. This CDR3 comprises 15 residues. Trimming removed 5 bases from V and 1 base from J; junction bases left unmatched: 5. The CDR3 loop reads CASSLRQGRTDTQYF. The CDR3 bases are TGTGCCAGCAGTCTCCGACAGGGGCGCACAGATACGCAGTATTTT.

This clone was detected once. The genes are TRBV12-3 or TRBV12-4 and TRBJ1-5, with a possible D match to TRBD1 (5 bases). The CDR3 spans 13 residues. Trimming shortened V by 8 bases and J by 4 bases, and 12 bases separated the two germline ends. The CDR3 spells CASGRGSNQPQHF. The CDR3 DNA sequence: TGTGCCAGCGGAAGGGGTAGTAATCAGCCCCAGCATTTT.

The CDR3 here is CASSFADRHVETQYF. The CDR3 region has the DNA TGTGCCAGCAGTTTCGCGGACAGGCATGTAGAGACCCAGTACTTC. The gene calls are TRBV28 and TRBJ2-5; 7 bases are a match to TRBD1. V lost 3 bases, J lost 4 bases, and 8 bases stayed unmatched. Germline V CDR1 and CDR2: MDHEN, SYDVKM. This CDR3 has 15 residues. Filled out from reference TRBV28 and TRBJ2-5, the complete variable domain reads DVKVTQSSRYLVKRTGEKVFLECVQDMDHENMFWYRQDPGLGLRLIYFSYDVKMKEKGDIPEGYSVSREKKERFSLILESASTNQTSMYLCASSFADRHVETQYFGPGTRLLVL.

The genes are TRBV30 and TRBJ1-2; no definite D call. V was clipped by 4 bases and J by 1 base, with 7 bases between them. The CDR3 runs 12 residues. CDR1 is GTSNPN, CDR2 SVGIG, per germline (reference sequence). The CDR3 DNA follows: TGTGCCTGGACCCGGGGTAACTATGGCTACACCTTC. Protein: CAWTRGNYGYTF. The entire variable domain, with the rest obtained from reference TRBV30 and TRBJ1-2, is as follows: SQTIHQWPATLVQPVGSPLSLECTVEGTSNPNLYWYRQAAGRGLQLLFYSVGIGQISSEVPQNLSASRPQDRQFILSSKKLLLSDSGFYLCAWTRGNYGYTFGSGTRLTVV.

The chain joins TRBV24-1 to TRBJ2-5; D might be TRBD1 (6 bases). This CDR3 contains 12 residues. Trimming pared 7 bases from V and 9 bases from J, leaving 14 bases between. Germline CDR1 is KGHDR and CDR2 is SFDVKD. The CDR3 region is CATRVEQGAQYF. CDR3 DNA: TGTGCCACCAGGGTTGAACAGGGTGCCCAGTACTTC.

V usage is TRBV5-1 and J usage is TRBJ2-5; TRBD2 is a possible D gene (5 bases). This CDR3 spans 16 amino acids. Trimming took 4 bases from V and 0 from J, leaving 16 bases between them. The germline V gene has CDR1 SGHRS and CDR2 YFSETQ. This CDR3 reads CASSPLSGWDQETQYF. The CDR3 nucleotides are TGCGCCAGCAGCCCCTTGTCGGGGTGGGACCAAGAGACCCAGTACTTC.

The rearrangement joins TRBV12-3 or TRBV12-4 to TRBJ2-2; D call uncertain. Trimming pared 4 bases from V and 1 base from J, leaving 4 bases between. The CDR3 length is 13 residues. CDR3 protein: CASSYRNTGELFF. Here the CDR3 DNA reads TGTGCCAGCAGTTATAGGAACACCGGGGAGCTGTTTTTT.

This clone was observed a handful of times. The chain joins TRBV24-1 to TRBJ1-1, with unresolved D. The CDR3 totals 13 residues. Per the germline V gene, CDR1 is KGHDR and CDR2 is SFDVKD. V lost 1 base to trimming and J lost 7 bases, with 9 bases between them. The DNA for the CDR3 is TGTGCCACCAGTGATTTAAACCGGGGTGAAGCTTTCTTT. It is translated as CATSDLNRGEAFF.

Turning to this clone: One end of the junction is discordant with germline, which a read error may explain. V gene TRBV20-1 combines with J gene TRBJ1-4; D possibly corresponds to TRBD1 (5 bases). This CDR3 contains 14 residues. Germline CDR1 DFQATT, CDR2 SNEGSKA (reference sequence). DNA for the CDR3: TGCAGTGCTAGTGGCCCGGGGGTAAATGAAAAACTGCTTTTT. It codes for CSASGPGVNEKLLF.

This sequence joins TRBV6-4 and TRBJ2-7; D ambiguous. V was clipped by 2 bases and J by 2 bases, with 10 bases between them. The CDR3 has 14 residues. The germline CDR1 and CDR2 sequences are MRHNA and SNTAGT. CDR3 sequence reads: CASSDRVKAYEQYF. CDR3 in DNA: TGTGCCAGCAGTGACCGGGTAAAGGCCTACGAGCAGTACTTC.

The genes are TRBV10-1 and TRBJ1-1; 7 bases align to TRBD1. The CDR3 contains 14 residues. CDR1 and CDR2 (germline): WNHNN, SYGVQD (reference sequence). V lost 0 bases and J lost 4; bases outside the gene matches: 2. CDR3 loop: CASSESNRGTEAFF. The DNA for the CDR3 is TGCGCCAGCAGTGAGTCCAACAGGGGCACTGAAGCTTTCTTT.

V is TRBV7-2 and J is TRBJ2-7; tentatively, D is TRBD1 (5 bases). Germline CDR1 and CDR2: SGHTA and FQGNSA. The CDR3 contains 14 residues. V dropped 2 bases and J dropped 3 bases, with 11 bases sitting between them. The DNA for the CDR3 is TGTGCCAGCAGCTTAATGGGTCAGGGCTACGAGCAGTACTTC. This codes for CASSLMGQGYEQYF.

This sequence joins TRBV7-6 and TRBJ2-1; 10 bases agree with TRBD2. The CDR3 consists of 17 residues. The junction had 10 bases not matched to a gene; V was cut back by 5 bases and J by 3 bases. Per germline, CDR1 SGHVS and CDR2 FNYEAQ. The CDR3 here is CASSHGTGTSVYNEQFF. The CDR3 bases are TGTGCCAGCAGCCACGGCACCGGGACTAGCGTCTACAATGAGCAGTTCTTC.

V is TRBV3-1 (or the pseudogene TRBV3-2) and J is TRBJ2-1; TRBD2 might be the D (5 bases). There are 15 residues in the CDR3. Germline V gene lookup returns CDR1 LGHDT and CDR2 YNNKEL (reference sequence). With 5 bases removed from V and 4 bases from J, the gap between germline ends came to 15 bases. DNA of the CDR3: TGTGCCAGCAGCTTGGCACTACGGGGTTACAATGAGCAGTTCTTC. This translates into CASSLALRGYNEQFF.

V and J are TRBV5-6 and TRBJ2-3; 13 bases are a match to TRBD2. The CDR3 loop spans 14 amino acids. CDR1 and CDR2 (germline): SGHDT, YYEEEE. Trimming at V came to 4 bases and at J to 15 bases, leaving 11 bases not matched to a gene. The CDR3 DNA sequence: TGTGCCAGCAGCGTACCACTAGCGGGAGGGCCCGGTTATTTT. Protein sequence: CASSVPLAGGPGYF. Full variable domain (rest looked up from reference TRBV5-6 and TRBJ2-3): DAGVTQSPTHLIKTRGQQVTLRCSPKSGHDTVSWYQQALGQGPQFIFQYYEEEERQRGNFPDRFSGHQFPNYSSELNVNALLLGDSALYLCASSVPLAGGPGYFGPGTRLTVL.